Below are 23 T cell receptor beta chains sequenced from a single sample in a study of shared clonotypes between healthy human individuals. Method: immunoSEQ multiplex PCR; TCRdb's copy keeps in-frame clones and lacks some. The sample records about 2.1 million clones, under 95% being singletons. Naive CD8 cells, CD45RO-negative and positively selected for CCR7, excluded terminally differentiated effector memory CD45RA+ cells. Sequenced input: naive CD8+ T cells from PBMCs. The receptors originated from a man in his late teens or twenties in good health. Some clones in this sample may be carry-over from other donors' samples.

This sequence joins TRBV10-3 and TRBJ2-3, with D perhaps TRBD1 (5 bases). The germline V gene encodes CDR1 ENHRY and CDR2 SYGVKD. V lost 10 bases, J lost 1 base, and 21 bases lay in between. CDR3 size: 16 residues. The CDR3 DNA reads as TGTGCCACCAGGACACCTCGGGCCCCTGGCACAGATACGCAGTATTTT. The encoded protein is CATRTPRAPGTDTQYF.

The gene calls are TRBV27 and TRBJ2-7; D possibly corresponds to TRBD2 (6 bases). Between the trimmed V and J ends, which lost 6 bases and 2 bases, there was a span of 17 bases. The CDR3 runs to 15 residues. Germline CDR1 is MNHEY and CDR2 is SMNVEV (reference sequence). As DNA, the CDR3 is TGTGCCAGCAGGCATGAATTGCGGGGAACCTACGAGCAGTACTTC. It is translated as CASRHELRGTYEQYF.

This chain joins TRBV10-3 and TRBJ2-2; the D call may be TRBD1 or TRBD2 (5 bases each). V dropped 6 bases and J dropped 4 bases, with 21 bases sitting between them. The CDR3 spans 17 residues. Germline loops: CDR1 ENHRY, CDR2 SYGVKD. The CDR3 loop reads CAIRKDGTEYFTGELFF. The CDR3 region has the DNA TGTGCCATCAGGAAGGACGGGACCGAGTATTTCACCGGGGAGCTGTTTTTT.

The chain combines TRBV19 with TRBJ2-1, with 11 positions matching TRBD2. This CDR3 has 16 residues. Germline CDR1 reads LNHDA; CDR2 reads SQIVND (reference sequence). V lost 10 bases to trimming and J lost 7 bases; unmatched junction nucleotides: 15. CDR3 loop: CATAQLAGDSGNEQFF. As DNA, the CDR3 is TGTGCCACCGCCCAACTAGCGGGAGACTCCGGAAATGAGCAGTTCTTC.

V usage is TRBV4-1 and J usage is TRBJ2-2; tentative D call: TRBD2 (6 bases). The V end was cut by 4 bases, the J end by 4 bases, with 13 bases between. The CDR3 is made up of 15 amino acids. In germline, CDR1 is MGHRA, CDR2 YSYEKL. This CDR3 is CASSLSGGATGELFF. CDR3 DNA sequence: TGCGCCAGCAGCCTGAGCGGCGGGGCCACCGGGGAGCTGTTTTTT.

This rearrangement joins TRBV19 to TRBJ1-5; D remains unclear. The CDR3 is 14 amino acids. V was clipped by 1 base and J by 7 bases, with 11 bases between them. The germline V gene has CDR1 LNHDA and CDR2 SQIVND (reference sequence). The CDR3 DNA follows: TGTGCCAGTAGTATAGGAGGAGCGGGCCAGCCCCAGCATTTT. It yields the protein CASSIGGAGQPQHF. Full variable domain (remainder filled in from reference TRBV19 and TRBJ1-5): DGGITQSPKYLFRKEGQNVTLSCEQNLNHDAMYWYRQDPGQGLRLIYYSQIVNDFQKGDIAEGYSVSREKKESFPLTVTSAQKNPTAFYLCASSIGGAGQPQHFGDGTRLSIL.

The rearrangement joins TRBV19 to TRBJ2-5; no clear D gene. The CDR3 sequence is 13 residues long. The germline V gene has CDR1 LNHDA and CDR2 SQIVND (reference sequence). Trimming removed 1 base from V and 5 bases from J, with 8 bases in between. Written as DNA, the CDR3 is TGTGCCAGTAGTATAGGTCGACCCGAGACCCAGTACTTC. Translation gives CASSIGRPETQYF.

This chain joins TRBV7-6 and TRBJ2-1; D not resolved. Trimming cost V 4 bases and J 3 bases, with 10 bases left between them. Germline V CDR1 and CDR2: SGHVS, FNYEAQ. The CDR3 runs to 14 residues. The CDR3 loop is CASSSGVLYNEQFF. CDR3 bases: TGTGCCAGCAGCTCCGGAGTACTCTACAATGAGCAGTTCTTC.

The chain carries TRBV5-4 and TRBJ2-5; D is ambiguous. The CDR3 runs 15 residues. V was trimmed by 5 bases and J by 5 bases, leaving 19 bases between them. In germline, CDR1 is SGHNT, CDR2 YYREEE (reference sequence). This chain's CDR3 is CASSLKLQPAETQYF. In DNA, the CDR3 is TGTGCCAGCAGTCTAAAATTACAGCCGGCGGAGACCCAGTACTTC.

This clone appeared once. The rearrangement uses TRBV6-1 and TRBJ2-1; unclear D gene. V shed 6 bases and J shed 16 bases, with 19 bases lying between them. Germline assignment: CDR1 MNHNS and CDR2 SASEGT. CDR3 length equals 12 residues. As DNA, the CDR3 is TGTGCCAGCAGGTCGTTACCCAGTCCGTCCTTCTTC. Translated, it gives CASRSLPSPSFF.

The V call is TRBV7-9, the J call TRBJ2-3, with D maybe TRBD2 (5 bases). The CDR3 has 13 amino acids. V gave up 11 bases and J gave up 1 base, with 13 bases separating them. The germline V gene has CDR1 SEHNR and CDR2 FQNEAQ (reference sequence). DNA of the CDR3: TGTGCCGGAAATGCGGGCGGCACAGATACGCAGTATTTT. As protein: CAGNAGGTDTQYF.

This sequence joins TRBV28 and TRBJ2-1; a weak D match, TRBD1 (5 bases). Between the trimmed V and J ends, which lost 6 bases and 5 bases, there was a span of 11 bases. The CDR3 covers 13 residues. The germline gives CDR1 MDHEN, CDR2 SYDVKM. CDR3 amino acids: CASRGRANNEQFF. CDR3 nucleotides: TGTGCCAGCAGGGGCAGGGCGAACAATGAGCAGTTCTTC.

V usage is TRBV2 and J usage is TRBJ2-1, with TRBD2 matching over 12 bases. The CDR3 loop spans 15 amino acids. Germline CDR1 reads SNHLY; CDR2 reads FYNNEI. V lost 1 base, J lost 6 bases, and 1 base stayed unmatched. For the CDR3, the DNA is TGTGCCAGCAGTGAAGGACTAGCGGGAGCCAATGAGCAGTTCTTC. It is translated as CASSEGLAGANEQFF.

The rearrangement uses TRBV5-1 and TRBJ2-7, with 10 bases aligning to TRBD1. This CDR3 has 14 amino acids. The ends lost 2 bases at V and 6 bases at J; junction bases unmatched: 5. Germline V lookup: CDR1 SGHRS, CDR2 YFSETQ. CDR3 protein: CASSFGTGEREQYF. The CDR3 DNA is TGCGCCAGCAGCTTTGGGACAGGGGAGCGCGAGCAGTACTTC.

Concerning this clone itself: This sample includes further DNA sequences coding for the same CDR3. This chain joins TRBV29-1 and TRBJ2-6; D is uncertain. V was cut by 4 bases and J by 1 base, with 2 bases left in between. The CDR3 covers 12 residues. Per the germline V gene, CDR1 is SQVTM and CDR2 is ANQGSEA. DNA for the CDR3: TGCAGCGTTGGATCTGGGGCCAACGTCCTGACTTTC. It specifies CSVGSGANVLTF.

This clone appeared once. The chain employs TRBV27 and TRBJ1-5; 7 bases line up with TRBD1. From germline, CDR1 is MNHEY and CDR2 SMNVEV (reference sequence). The CDR3 is made up of 15 amino acids. The trim removed 5 bases at V and 4 bases at J, leaving 8 bases unmatched. The CDR3 protein is CASSPLARGNQPQHF. The CDR3 nucleotides read TGTGCCAGCAGTCCCCTGGCCAGGGGGAATCAGCCCCAGCATTTT.

This rearrangement joins TRBV10-1 to TRBJ2-2, with unresolved D. Deletions cut 8 bases from V and 6 bases from J, with 13 bases between. CDR3 length: 13 residues. Per the germline V gene, CDR1 is WNHNN and CDR2 is SYGVQD (reference sequence). CDR3 coding DNA: TGCGCCAGCCGGTCTTCCCTCTCCGGGGAGCTGTTTTTT. Translation: CASRSSLSGELFF.

Points on this clone: In the same sample, other DNA sequences code for this CDR3. The J gene is TRBJ2-7, the V gene TRBV5-6; maybe TRBD1 (6 bases). With 4 bases removed from V and 0 bases from J, the gap between germline ends came to 8 bases. The germline CDR1 and CDR2 sequences are SGHDT and YYEEEE. The CDR3 has 13 residues. The DNA for the CDR3 is TGTGCCAGCAGCCCGGACAGCTCCTACGAGCAGTACTTC. Amino acid sequence: CASSPDSSYEQYF. Complete variable domain (other parts from reference TRBV5-6 and TRBJ2-7): DAGVTQSPTHLIKTRGQQVTLRCSPKSGHDTVSWYQQALGQGPQFIFQYYEEEERQRGNFPDRFSGHQFPNYSSELNVNALLLGDSALYLCASSPDSSYEQYFGPGTRLTVT.

V usage is TRBV10-1 and J usage is TRBJ1-5; possibly TRBD1 for D (5 bases). Per germline, CDR1 WNHNN and CDR2 SYGVQD (reference sequence). V was shortened by 0 bases and J by 1 base, with 10 bases between the two germline ends. This CDR3 spans 16 amino acids. For the CDR3, the DNA is TGCGCCAGCAGTGAGTCCCCCAGGGTCAGCAATCAGCCCCAGCATTTT. This codes for CASSESPRVSNQPQHF.

The chain uses TRBV7-9 and TRBJ2-7; D is possibly TRBD2 (5 bases). Germline CDR1 is SEHNR and CDR2 is FQNEAQ (reference sequence). Trimming cost V 5 bases and J 3 bases, with 20 bases left between them. CDR3 size: 16 residues. The CDR3 DNA is TGTGCCAGCAGCCCCACGAGGGAGACGCTTCGCTACGAGCAGTACTTC. Translation gives CASSPTRETLRYEQYF.

CDR3 in amino acids: CASSLEVADTQYF. The CDR3 DNA reads TGTGCCAGCAGCTTAGAAGTGGCAGATACGCAGTATTTT. The J gene is TRBJ2-3, the V gene TRBV11-2; D is ambiguous. Trimming took off 0 bases at V and 4 bases at J, with 5 bases between the two ends. This CDR3 comprises 13 residues. Germline V gene lookup returns CDR1 SGHAT and CDR2 FQNNGV.

The chain is built from TRBV4-1 and TRBJ1-4, with 9 bases that match TRBD1. V was pared by 0 bases and J by 7 bases, with 6 bases of the junction left unmatched. There are 16 residues in the CDR3. Looked up from germline, CDR1 is MGHRA and CDR2 is YSYEKL. The CDR3 coding sequence is TGCGCCAGCAGCCAAGATGGGGGACAGGGCAGTGAAAAACTGTTTTTT. Translation gives CASSQDGGQGSEKLFF.

A single count supports this clone. Other DNA sequences within the sample encode an identical CDR3. The chain couples TRBV7-9 to TRBJ2-7; D ambiguous. CDR1 SEHNR and CDR2 FQNEAQ come from the germline V gene (reference sequence). This CDR3 has 12 amino acids. V was cut by 4 bases and J by 2 bases, with 6 bases left in between. CDR3 nucleotide sequence: TGTGCCAGCAGCTCAGCGACCTACGAGCAGTACTTC. Its protein product is CASSSATYEQYF.